Listed below are T cell receptor beta chains from one sample, sequenced in a study of cytomegalovirus exposure and HLA in healthy donors. Repertoires were generated with immunoSEQ multiplex PCR, while TCRdb's copy carries only in-frame clones and drops some. There are about 160,000 clones in the sample; around four fifths occur only once, and 9% to 10% lies in the top ten. Sequenced input: PBMCs. The receptors were gathered from a man between 18 and 29 years old in good health and CMV-seropositive. CDR3s include the opening cysteine and the closing phenylalanine or tryptophan. Each record gives: J gene, clone size, D gene, V gene, CDR3 DNA, CDR3 protein. A D gene is named only where the DNA matches it firmly. For some rows the clone size is stated as once, few or many, or as a class when expanded; others skip it.

J gene: TRBJ1-3; clone size: NA; D gene: NA; V gene: TRBV7-2; CDR3 DNA: TGTGCCAGCAGCTTAGGGTCAGGATCTGGAAACACCATATATTTT; CDR3 protein: CASSLGSGSGNTIYF
J gene: TRBJ2-1; clone size: NA; D gene: NA; V gene: TRBV5-1; CDR3 DNA: TGCGCCAGCTGCCGACTAGTCCCCTACAATGAGCAGTTCTTC; CDR3 protein: CASCRLVPYNEQFF
J gene: TRBJ1-1; clone size: NA; D gene: NA; V gene: TRBV7-9; CDR3 DNA: TGTGCCAGCAGCTTAGTAGAGAGTACTGAAGCTTTCTTT; CDR3 protein: CASSLVESTEAFF
J gene: TRBJ1-4; clone size: NA; D gene: NA; V gene: TRBV19; CDR3 DNA: TGTGCCAGTAGTACTCCTGGGATAAATGCAAGAGGGGGTGAAAAACTGTTTTTT; CDR3 protein: CASSTPGINARGGEKLFF
J gene: TRBJ2-2; clone size: NA; D gene: NA; V gene: TRBV25-1; CDR3 DNA: TGTGCCAGCAGTACCTCGACAACCCTTACCGGGGAGCTGTTTTTT; CDR3 protein: CASSTSTTLTGELFF
J gene: TRBJ2-7; clone size: NA; D gene: TRBD2; V gene: TRBV7-8; CDR3 DNA: TGTGCCAGCAGCCGGGCTGGACTAGCGGGCGGGCCCCTCTACGAGCAGTACTTC; CDR3 protein: CASSRAGLAGGPLYEQYF
J gene: TRBJ1-5; clone size: NA; D gene: NA; V gene: TRBV6-4; CDR3 DNA: TGTGCCAGCAGTGAATTGGCAGGGGGCAATCAGCCCCAGCATTTT; CDR3 protein: CASSELAGGNQPQHF
J gene: TRBJ2-1; clone size: NA; D gene: NA; V gene: TRBV4-1; CDR3 DNA: TGCGCCAGCAGCCAGCGAATAGATACCGACAATGAGCAGTTCTTC; CDR3 protein: CASSQRIDTDNEQFF
J gene: TRBJ2-1; clone size: NA; D gene: TRBD2; V gene: TRBV6-4; CDR3 DNA: TGTGCCAGTGACCGGGAGGGGTTAGATGAGCAGTTCTTC; CDR3 protein: CASDREGLDEQFF
J gene: TRBJ2-7; clone size: NA; D gene: NA; V gene: TRBV27; CDR3 DNA: TGTGCCAGCAGTTTAGGCACCAACTACGAGCAGTACTTC; CDR3 protein: CASSLGTNYEQYF
J gene: TRBJ1-1; clone size: NA; D gene: NA; V gene: TRBV2; CDR3 DNA: TGTGCCAGCAGTCTCCGGACACCTGAAGCTTTCTTT; CDR3 protein: CASSLRTPEAFF
J gene: TRBJ2-1; clone size: NA; D gene: TRBD2; V gene: TRBV4-1; CDR3 DNA: TGCGCCAGCAGCCAAGTTGGGACTAGCGGGCCCTCCTACAATGAGCAGCTCTTC; CDR3 protein: CASSQVGTSGPSYNEQLF
J gene: TRBJ1-1; clone size: once; D gene: TRBD1; V gene: TRBV11-3; CDR3 DNA: TGTGCCAGCAGCCCGGGACAGGGTAACACTGAAGCTTTCTTT; CDR3 protein: CASSPGQGNTEAFF
J gene: TRBJ2-7; clone size: few; D gene: NA; V gene: TRBV7-7; CDR3 DNA: TGTGCCAGCAGCTCTGGGGCCGGCTCCGAGCAGTACTTC; CDR3 protein: CASSSGAGSEQYF
J gene: TRBJ2-7; clone size: NA; D gene: NA; V gene: TRBV19; CDR3 DNA: TGTGCCAGTAGTGGCGGGACAGACTACGAGCAGTACTTC; CDR3 protein: CASSGGTDYEQYF
J gene: TRBJ2-2; clone size: NA; D gene: TRBD2; V gene: TRBV7-8; CDR3 DNA: TGTGCCAGCAGCCCCTCGGGACTAGCGGGGCCCGGGGAGCTGTTTTTT; CDR3 protein: CASSPSGLAGPGELFF
J gene: TRBJ2-7; clone size: NA; D gene: TRBD2; V gene: TRBV6-1; CDR3 DNA: TGTGCCAGCAGTGAAGGGACTAGCGGGACCTACGAGCAGTACTTC; CDR3 protein: CASSEGTSGTYEQYF
J gene: TRBJ2-3; clone size: NA; D gene: TRBD1; V gene: TRBV11-2; CDR3 DNA: TGTGCCAGCAGCTCACCGGGACAGAGCACAGATACGCAGTATTTT; CDR3 protein: CASSSPGQSTDTQYF
J gene: TRBJ1-5; clone size: NA; D gene: NA; V gene: TRBV28; CDR3 DNA: TGTGCCAGTAGTTTAAGGTCCCAAAAGGGGGAGCCGAAGGATTTT; CDR3 protein: CASSLRSQKGEPKDF
J gene: TRBJ2-3; clone size: NA; D gene: NA; V gene: TRBV4-1; CDR3 DNA: TGCGCCAGCAGCCAGACAGTGGGACTCGGCACAGATACGCAGTATTTT; CDR3 protein: CASSQTVGLGTDTQYF
J gene: TRBJ2-2; clone size: NA; D gene: TRBD1; V gene: TRBV5-1; CDR3 DNA: TGCGCCAGCAGCTCCGGGACAGGGGGCCTCGGGGAGCTGTTTTTT; CDR3 protein: CASSSGTGGLGELFF
J gene: TRBJ2-7; clone size: NA; D gene: TRBD2; V gene: TRBV5-6; CDR3 DNA: TGTGCCAGCAGCCCTCTGCCGGGGGGGGGATCCTACGAGCAGTACTTC; CDR3 protein: CASSPLPGGGSYEQYF
J gene: TRBJ1-5; clone size: NA; D gene: NA; V gene: TRBV19; CDR3 DNA: TGTGCCAGTAGCATCGGGTTCGGAGAATATCAGCCCCAGCATTTT; CDR3 protein: CASSIGFGEYQPQHF
J gene: TRBJ1-3; clone size: few; D gene: NA; V gene: TRBV4-3; CDR3 DNA: TGCGCCAGCAGCCAGATCTTAAGGAGCTCTGGAAACACCATATATTTT; CDR3 protein: CASSQILRSSGNTIYF
J gene: TRBJ1-1; clone size: NA; D gene: NA; V gene: TRBV30; CDR3 DNA: TGTGCCTGGAGTGCCCGAGGTGGTAACACTGAAGCTTTCTTT; CDR3 protein: CAWSARGGNTEAFF
J gene: TRBJ1-2; clone size: few; D gene: TRBD1; V gene: TRBV14; CDR3 DNA: TGTGCCAGCAGCCAAGATAGGACAGGGGGCATCTATGGCTACACCTTC; CDR3 protein: CASSQDRTGGIYGYTF
J gene: TRBJ2-2; clone size: NA; D gene: NA; V gene: TRBV13; CDR3 DNA: TGTGCCAGCAGCTTAGCTTGGCGGGGGCAGAACACCGGGGAGCTGTTTTTT; CDR3 protein: CASSLAWRGQNTGELFF
J gene: TRBJ1-1; clone size: few; D gene: NA; V gene: TRBV7-9; CDR3 DNA: TGTGCCAGCATGGAGGGACTCGTGAACACTGAAGCTTTCTTT; CDR3 protein: CASMEGLVNTEAFF
J gene: TRBJ2-3; clone size: NA; D gene: NA; V gene: TRBV7-9; CDR3 DNA: TGTGCCAGCAGCTTTAAGACAGACGGGTCCACAGATACGCAGTATTTT; CDR3 protein: CASSFKTDGSTDTQYF
J gene: TRBJ2-7; clone size: NA; D gene: TRBD1; V gene: TRBV2; CDR3 DNA: TGTGCCAGCGGGGGACAGGGGGCTGCCACCTACGAGCAGTACTTC; CDR3 protein: CASGGQGAATYEQYF
J gene: TRBJ2-7; clone size: NA; D gene: TRBD2; V gene: TRBV7-9; CDR3 DNA: TGTGCCAGCAGCTCCGGGAGGGAGTCCTACGAGCAGTACTTC; CDR3 protein: CASSSGRESYEQYF
J gene: TRBJ2-3; clone size: NA; D gene: NA; V gene: TRBV30; CDR3 DNA: TGTGCCTGGAGAACAAAGACAGATACGCAGTATTTT; CDR3 protein: CAWRTKTDTQYF
J gene: TRBJ2-2; clone size: NA; D gene: NA; V gene: TRBV7-6; CDR3 DNA: TGTGCCAGCAGCTTAGTTGGCCTAACAGTCGACACCGGGGAGCTGTTTTTT; CDR3 protein: CASSLVGLTVDTGELFF
J gene: TRBJ2-7; clone size: NA; D gene: NA; V gene: TRBV18; CDR3 DNA: TGTGCCAGCTCACCAGGAGCATACGGGGACAACTACTACGAGCAGTACTTC; CDR3 protein: CASSPGAYGDNYYEQYF
J gene: TRBJ2-1; clone size: NA; D gene: TRBD1; V gene: TRBV4-3; CDR3 DNA: TGCGCCAGCAGCCAAGATCAGCTAGGAGTGGGACAGGGGGCCTACAATGAGCAGTTCTTC; CDR3 protein: CASSQDQLGVGQGAYNEQFF
J gene: TRBJ2-2; clone size: NA; D gene: TRBD2; V gene: TRBV7-3; CDR3 DNA: TGTGCCAGCAGCGAGCTGGGGGGGGACACCGGGGAGCTGTTTTTT; CDR3 protein: CASSELGGDTGELFF
J gene: TRBJ1-1; clone size: NA; D gene: NA; V gene: TRBV4-1; CDR3 DNA: TGCGCCAGCAGCCAAGAGGGAGGGTACACTGAAGCTTTCTTT; CDR3 protein: CASSQEGGYTEAFF
J gene: TRBJ2-2; clone size: NA; D gene: TRBD1; V gene: TRBV9; CDR3 DNA: TGTGCCAGCAGCGTAGGGACAGGGTCTTCCGGGGAGCTGTTTTTT; CDR3 protein: CASSVGTGSSGELFF
J gene: TRBJ1-1; clone size: NA; D gene: NA; V gene: TRBV30; CDR3 DNA: TGTGCCTGGACAGGGCTTATGAACACTGAAGCTTTCTTT; CDR3 protein: CAWTGLMNTEAFF